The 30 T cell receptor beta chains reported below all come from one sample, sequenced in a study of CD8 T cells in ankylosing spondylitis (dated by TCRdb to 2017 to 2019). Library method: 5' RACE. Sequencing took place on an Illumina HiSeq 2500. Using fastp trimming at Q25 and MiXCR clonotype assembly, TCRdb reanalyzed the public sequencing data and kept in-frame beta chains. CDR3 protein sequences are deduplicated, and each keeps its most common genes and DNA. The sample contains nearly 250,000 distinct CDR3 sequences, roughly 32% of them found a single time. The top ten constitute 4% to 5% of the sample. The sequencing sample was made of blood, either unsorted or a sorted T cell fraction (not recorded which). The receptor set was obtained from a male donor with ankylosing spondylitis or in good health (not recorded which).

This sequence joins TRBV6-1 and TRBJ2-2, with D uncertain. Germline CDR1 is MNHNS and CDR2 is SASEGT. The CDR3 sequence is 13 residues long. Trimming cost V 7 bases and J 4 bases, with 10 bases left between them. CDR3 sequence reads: CASIRPGTGELFF. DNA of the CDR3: TGTGCCAGCATTCGCCCGGGCACCGGGGAGCTGTTTTTT.

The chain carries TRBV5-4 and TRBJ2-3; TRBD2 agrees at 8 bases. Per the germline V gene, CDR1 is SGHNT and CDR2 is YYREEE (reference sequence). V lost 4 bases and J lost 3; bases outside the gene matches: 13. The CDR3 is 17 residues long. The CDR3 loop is CASSHGLAVVTTDTQYF. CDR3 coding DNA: TGTGCCAGCAGCCACGGACTAGCCGTCGTGACGACAGATACGCAGTATTTT.

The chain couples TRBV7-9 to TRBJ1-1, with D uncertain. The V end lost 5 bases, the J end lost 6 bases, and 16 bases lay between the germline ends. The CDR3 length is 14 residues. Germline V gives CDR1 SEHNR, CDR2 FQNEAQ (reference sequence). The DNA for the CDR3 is TGTGCCAGCAGCCCACCTGCGGGTGAGGCTGAAGCTTTCTTT. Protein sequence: CASSPPAGEAEAFF.

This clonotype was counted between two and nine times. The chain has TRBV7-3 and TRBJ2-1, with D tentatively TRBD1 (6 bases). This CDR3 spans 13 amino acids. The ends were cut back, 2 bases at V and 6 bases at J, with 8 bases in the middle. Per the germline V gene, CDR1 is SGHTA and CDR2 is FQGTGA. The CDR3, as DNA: TGTGCCAGCAGCTTACAGGGGACCAATGAGCAGTTCTTC. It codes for CASSLQGTNEQFF.

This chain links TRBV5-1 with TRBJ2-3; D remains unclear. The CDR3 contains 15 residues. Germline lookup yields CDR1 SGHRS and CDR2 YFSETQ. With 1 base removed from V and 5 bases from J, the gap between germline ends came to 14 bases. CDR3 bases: TGCGCCAGCAGCTTGAGTTGGCCAGTGGGAGATACGCAGTATTTT. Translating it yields CASSLSWPVGDTQYF.

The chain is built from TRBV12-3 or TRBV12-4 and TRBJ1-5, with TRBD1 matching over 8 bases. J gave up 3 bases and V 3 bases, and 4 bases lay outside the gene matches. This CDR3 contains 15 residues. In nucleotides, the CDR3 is TGTGCCAGCAGTTTCACAGGGGGGATCAATCAGCCCCAGCATTTT. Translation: CASSFTGGINQPQHF.

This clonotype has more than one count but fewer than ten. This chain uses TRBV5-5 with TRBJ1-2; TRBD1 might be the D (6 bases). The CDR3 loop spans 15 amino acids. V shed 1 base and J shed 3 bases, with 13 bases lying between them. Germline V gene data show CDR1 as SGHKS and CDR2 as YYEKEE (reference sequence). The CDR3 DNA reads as TGTGCCAGCAGCTTGAGAGGGGGGATGGACTATGGCTACACCTTC. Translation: CASSLRGGMDYGYTF.

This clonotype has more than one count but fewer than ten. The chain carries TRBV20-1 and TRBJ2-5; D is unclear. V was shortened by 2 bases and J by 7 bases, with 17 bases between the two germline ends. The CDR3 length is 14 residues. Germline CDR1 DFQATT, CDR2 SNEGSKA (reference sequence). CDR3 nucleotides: TGCAGTGCTAGACAAACTGACAAGTGGGGGACCCAGTACTTC. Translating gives CSARQTDKWGTQYF.

The CDR3 loop is CASSPGSPSNEQFF. The CDR3 DNA follows: TGCGCCAGCAGTCCCGGGTCTCCCTCCAATGAGCAGTTCTTC. V and J are TRBV5-1 and TRBJ2-1, with D hard to call. The length of the CDR3 is 14 residues. The germline gives CDR1 SGHRS, CDR2 YFSETQ. V was shortened by 5 bases and J by 6 bases, with 15 bases between the two germline ends.

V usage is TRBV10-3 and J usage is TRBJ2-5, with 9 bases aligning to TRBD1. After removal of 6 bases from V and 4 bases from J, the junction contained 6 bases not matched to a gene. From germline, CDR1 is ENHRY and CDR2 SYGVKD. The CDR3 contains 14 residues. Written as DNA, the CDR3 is TGTGCCATCAGACGAGACAGGGGGGTAGAGACCCAGTACTTC. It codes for CAIRRDRGVETQYF.

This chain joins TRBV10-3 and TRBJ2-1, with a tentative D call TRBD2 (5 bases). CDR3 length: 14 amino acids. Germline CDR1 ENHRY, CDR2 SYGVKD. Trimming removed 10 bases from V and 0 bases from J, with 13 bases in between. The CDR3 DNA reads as TGTGCCACCCTGGACTCGAGCTCCTACAATGAGCAGTTCTTC. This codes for CATLDSSSYNEQFF.

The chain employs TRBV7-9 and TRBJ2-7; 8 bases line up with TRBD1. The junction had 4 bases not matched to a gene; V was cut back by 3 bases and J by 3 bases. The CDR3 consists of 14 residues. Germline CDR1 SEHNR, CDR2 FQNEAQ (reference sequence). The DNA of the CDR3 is TGTGCCAGCAGCTTCGACAGGGGACTCTACGAGCAGTACTTC. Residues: CASSFDRGLYEQYF.

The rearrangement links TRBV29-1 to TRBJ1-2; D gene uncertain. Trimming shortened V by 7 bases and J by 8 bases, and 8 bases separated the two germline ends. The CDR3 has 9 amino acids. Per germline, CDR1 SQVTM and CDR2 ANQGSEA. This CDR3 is CSANEGYTF. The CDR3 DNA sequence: TGCAGCGCTAATGAGGGCTACACCTTC.

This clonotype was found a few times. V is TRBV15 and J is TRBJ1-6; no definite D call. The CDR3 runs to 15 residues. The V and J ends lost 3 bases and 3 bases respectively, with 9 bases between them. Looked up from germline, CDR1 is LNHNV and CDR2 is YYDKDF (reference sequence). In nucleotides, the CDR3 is TGTGCCACCAGCAGGGAGCCAGACTATAATTCACCCCTCCACTTT. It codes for CATSREPDYNSPLHF.

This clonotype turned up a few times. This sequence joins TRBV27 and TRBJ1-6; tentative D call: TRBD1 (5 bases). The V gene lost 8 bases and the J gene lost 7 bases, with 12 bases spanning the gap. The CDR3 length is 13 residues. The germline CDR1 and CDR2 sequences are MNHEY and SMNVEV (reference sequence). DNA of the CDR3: TGTGCCAGCTCTCAGGGAGGCAATTCACCCCTCCACTTT. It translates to CASSQGGNSPLHF.

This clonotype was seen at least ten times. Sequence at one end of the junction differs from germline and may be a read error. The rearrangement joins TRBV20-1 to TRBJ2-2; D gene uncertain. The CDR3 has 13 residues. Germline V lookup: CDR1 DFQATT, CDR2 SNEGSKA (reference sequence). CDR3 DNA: TGCAGTGCTAGAGTTACGAACATCGGGGAGCTGTTTTTT. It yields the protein CSARVTNIGELFF.

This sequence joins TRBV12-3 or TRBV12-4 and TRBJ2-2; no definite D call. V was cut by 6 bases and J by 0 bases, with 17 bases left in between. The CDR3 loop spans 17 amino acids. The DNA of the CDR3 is TGTGCCAGCAGCCGCCTCCGAACTGGTACGAACACCGGGGAGCTGTTTTTT. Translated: CASSRLRTGTNTGELFF.

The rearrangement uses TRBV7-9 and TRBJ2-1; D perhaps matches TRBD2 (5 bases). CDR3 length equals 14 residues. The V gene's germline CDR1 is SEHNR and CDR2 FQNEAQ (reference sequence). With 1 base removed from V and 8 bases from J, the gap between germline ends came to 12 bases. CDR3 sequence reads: CASSLESGVYEQFF. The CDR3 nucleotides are TGTGCCAGCAGCTTAGAGTCCGGGGTCTATGAGCAGTTCTTC. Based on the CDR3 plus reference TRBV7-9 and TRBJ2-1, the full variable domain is DTGVSQNPRHKITKRGQNVTFRCDPISEHNRLYWYRQTLGQGPEFLTYFQNEAQLEKSRLLSDRFSAERPKGSFSTLEIQRTEQGDSAMYLCASSLESGVYEQFFGPGTRLTVL.

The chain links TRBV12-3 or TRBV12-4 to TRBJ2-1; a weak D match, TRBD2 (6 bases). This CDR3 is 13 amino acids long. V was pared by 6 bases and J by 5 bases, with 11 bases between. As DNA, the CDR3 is TGTGCCAGCAGCCGCGGGACGCACAATGAGCAGTTCTTC. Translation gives CASSRGTHNEQFF.

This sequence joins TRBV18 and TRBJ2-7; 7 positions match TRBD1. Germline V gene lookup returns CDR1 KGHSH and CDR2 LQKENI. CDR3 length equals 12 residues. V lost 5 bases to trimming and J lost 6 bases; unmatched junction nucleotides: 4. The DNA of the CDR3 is TGTGCCAGCTCAGACAGGGACGGCGAGCAGTACTTC. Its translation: CASSDRDGEQYF.

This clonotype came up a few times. The CDR3 nucleotides read TGTGCCATCAGTGAGTCGAGGGGTTGGGGAAACATTCAGTACTTC. The encoded protein is CAISESRGWGNIQYF. The V gene is TRBV10-3, the J gene TRBJ2-4; D is tentatively TRBD1 or TRBD2 (5 bases each). Between the trimmed V and J ends, which lost 0 bases and 6 bases, there was a span of 12 bases. Germline-derived CDR1 and CDR2 are ENHRY and SYGVKD. The CDR3 has 15 residues.

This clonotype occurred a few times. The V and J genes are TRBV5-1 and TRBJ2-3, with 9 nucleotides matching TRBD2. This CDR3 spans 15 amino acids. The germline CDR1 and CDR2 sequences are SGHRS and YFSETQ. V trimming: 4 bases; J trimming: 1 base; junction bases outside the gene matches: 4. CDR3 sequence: CASSPRTSGTDTQYF. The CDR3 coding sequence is TGCGCCAGCAGCCCCAGGACTAGCGGCACAGATACGCAGTATTTT.

The CDR3 DNA follows: TGCAGCGTAGGTGGGGCCAATCAGCCCCAGCATTTT. Its translation is CSVGGANQPQHF. The V call is TRBV29-1, the J call TRBJ1-5; the D gene is possibly TRBD1 (5 bases). Trimming shortened V by 6 bases and J by 3 bases, and 9 bases separated the two germline ends. The germline V gene encodes CDR1 SQVTM and CDR2 ANQGSEA. The CDR3 is 12 residues long.

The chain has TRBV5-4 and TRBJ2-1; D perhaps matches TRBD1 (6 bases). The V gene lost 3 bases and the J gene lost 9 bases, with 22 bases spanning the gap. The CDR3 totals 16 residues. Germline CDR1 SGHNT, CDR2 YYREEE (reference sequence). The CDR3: CASSSPGGGLDVEQFF. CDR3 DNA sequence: TGTGCCAGCAGCTCGCCTGGTGGGGGCCTCGATGTTGAGCAGTTCTTC.

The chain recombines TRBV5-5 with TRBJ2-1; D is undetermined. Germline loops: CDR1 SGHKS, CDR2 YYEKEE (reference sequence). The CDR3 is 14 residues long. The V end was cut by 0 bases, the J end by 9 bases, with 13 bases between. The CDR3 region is CASSLGIGGGEQFF. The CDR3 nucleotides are TGTGCCAGCAGCTTGGGAATCGGCGGTGGTGAGCAGTTCTTC.

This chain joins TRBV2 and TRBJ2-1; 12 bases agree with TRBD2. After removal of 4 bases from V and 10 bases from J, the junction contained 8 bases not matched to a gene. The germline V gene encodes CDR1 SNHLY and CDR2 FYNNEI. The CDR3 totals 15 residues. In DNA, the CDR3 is TGTGCCAGCAGTGTTACTCTAGCGGGGGGGAACGAGCAGTTCTTC. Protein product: CASSVTLAGGNEQFF.

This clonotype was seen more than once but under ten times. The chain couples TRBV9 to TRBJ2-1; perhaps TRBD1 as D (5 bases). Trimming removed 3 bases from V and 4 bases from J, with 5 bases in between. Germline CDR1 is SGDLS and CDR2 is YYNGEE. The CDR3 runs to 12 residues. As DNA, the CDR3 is TGTGCCAGCAGCGAGGGGTACAATGAGCAGTTCTTC. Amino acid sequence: CASSEGYNEQFF.

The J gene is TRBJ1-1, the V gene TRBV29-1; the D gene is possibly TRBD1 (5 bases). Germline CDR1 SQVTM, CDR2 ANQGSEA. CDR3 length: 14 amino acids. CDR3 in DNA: TGCAGTGCAAGGGCAACCGGGGGGAACACTGAAGCTTTCTTT. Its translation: CSARATGGNTEAFF. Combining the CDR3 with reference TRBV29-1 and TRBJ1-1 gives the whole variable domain SAVISQKPSRDICQRGTSLTIQCQVDSQVTMMFWYRQQPGQSLTLIATANQGSEATYESGFVIDKFPISRPNLTFSTLTVSNMSPEDSSIYLCSARATGGNTEAFFGQGTRLTVV.

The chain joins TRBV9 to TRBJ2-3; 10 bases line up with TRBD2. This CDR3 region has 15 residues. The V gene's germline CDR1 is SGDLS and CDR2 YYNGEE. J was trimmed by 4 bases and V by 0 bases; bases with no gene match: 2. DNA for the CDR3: TGTGCCAGCAGCGTAGTTAGCGGGGGGTCAGATACGCAGTATTTT. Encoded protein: CASSVVSGGSDTQYF.

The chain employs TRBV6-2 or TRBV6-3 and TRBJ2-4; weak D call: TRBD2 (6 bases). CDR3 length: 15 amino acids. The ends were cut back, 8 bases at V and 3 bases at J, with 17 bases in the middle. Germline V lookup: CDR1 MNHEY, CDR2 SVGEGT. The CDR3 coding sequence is TGTGCCAGCCGAAGGGGTAGCGGTTACAAAAACATTCAGTACTTC. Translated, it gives CASRRGSGYKNIQYF.